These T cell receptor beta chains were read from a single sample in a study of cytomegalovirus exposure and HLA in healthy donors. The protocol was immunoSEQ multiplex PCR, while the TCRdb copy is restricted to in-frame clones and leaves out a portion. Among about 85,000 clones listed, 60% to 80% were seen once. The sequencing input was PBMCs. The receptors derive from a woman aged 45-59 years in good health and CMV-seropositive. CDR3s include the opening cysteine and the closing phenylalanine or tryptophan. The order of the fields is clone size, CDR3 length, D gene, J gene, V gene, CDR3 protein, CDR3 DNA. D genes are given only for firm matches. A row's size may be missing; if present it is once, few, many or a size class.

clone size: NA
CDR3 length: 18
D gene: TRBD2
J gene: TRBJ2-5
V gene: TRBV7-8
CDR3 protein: CASSLYATSGSIAETQYF
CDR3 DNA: TGTGCCAGCAGCTTATATGCGACTAGCGGGAGTATCGCGGAGACCCAGTACTTC

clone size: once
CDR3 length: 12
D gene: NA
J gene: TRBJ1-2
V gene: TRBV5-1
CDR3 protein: CASSSDSYGYTF
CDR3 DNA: TGCGCCAGCAGTTCTGACAGCTATGGCTACACCTTC

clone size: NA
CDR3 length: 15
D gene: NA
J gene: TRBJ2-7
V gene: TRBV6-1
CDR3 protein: CASSERQDIFYEQYF
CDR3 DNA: TGTGCCAGCAGTGAACGCCAGGACATCTTCTACGAGCAGTACTTC

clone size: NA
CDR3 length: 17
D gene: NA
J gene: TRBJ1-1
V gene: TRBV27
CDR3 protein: CASSLFPGSTPHTEAFF
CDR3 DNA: TGTGCCAGCAGTTTATTTCCGGGGAGCACCCCGCACACTGAAGCTTTCTTT

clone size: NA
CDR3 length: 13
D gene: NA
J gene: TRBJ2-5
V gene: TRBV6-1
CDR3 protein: CASNRPGVETQYF
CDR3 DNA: TGTGCCAGCAACAGACCAGGGGTGGAGACCCAGTACTTC

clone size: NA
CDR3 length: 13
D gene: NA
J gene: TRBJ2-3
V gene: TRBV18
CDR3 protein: CASSALSSDTQYF
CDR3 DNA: TGTGCCAGCTCAGCGCTTTCATCGGATACGCAGTATTTT

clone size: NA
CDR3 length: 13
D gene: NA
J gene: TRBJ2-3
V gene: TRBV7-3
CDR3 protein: CASSQWAQDTQYF
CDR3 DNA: TGTGCCAGCAGCCAATGGGCCCAAGATACGCAGTATTTT

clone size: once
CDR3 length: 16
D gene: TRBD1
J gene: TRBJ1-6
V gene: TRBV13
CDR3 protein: CASSEGPTGNNSPLHF
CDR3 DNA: TGTGCCAGCAGCGAAGGCCCGACAGGGAATAATTCACCCCTCCACTTT

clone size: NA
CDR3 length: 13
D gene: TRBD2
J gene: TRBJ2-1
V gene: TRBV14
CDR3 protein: CASSQEGTREQFF
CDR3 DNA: TGTGCCAGCAGCCAAGAGGGGACTAGGGAGCAGTTCTTC

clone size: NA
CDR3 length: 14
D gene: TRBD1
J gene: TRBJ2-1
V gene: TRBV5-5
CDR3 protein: CASSIQGSYNEQFF
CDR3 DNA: TGTGCCAGCAGCATACAGGGGTCCTACAATGAGCAGTTCTTC

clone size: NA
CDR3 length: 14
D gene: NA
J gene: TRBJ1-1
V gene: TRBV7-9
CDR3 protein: CASSLRGGASEAFF
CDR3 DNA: TGTGCCAGCAGCCTAAGAGGAGGGGCAAGTGAAGCTTTCTTT

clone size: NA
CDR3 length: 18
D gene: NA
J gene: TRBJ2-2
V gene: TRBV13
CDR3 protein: CASSYEPGSGPITGELFF
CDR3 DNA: TGTGCCAGCAGCTACGAACCAGGGTCAGGCCCCATCACCGGGGAGCTGTTTTTT

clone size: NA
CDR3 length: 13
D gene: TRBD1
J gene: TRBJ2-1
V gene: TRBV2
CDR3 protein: CASGGQGYGEQFF
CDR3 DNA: TGTGCCAGCGGGGGACAGGGGTACGGTGAGCAGTTCTTC

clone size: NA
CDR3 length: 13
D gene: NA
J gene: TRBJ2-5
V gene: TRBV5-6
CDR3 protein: CASSLVGQETQYF
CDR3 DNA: TGTGCCAGCAGCTTGGTGGGCCAGGAGACCCAGTACTTC

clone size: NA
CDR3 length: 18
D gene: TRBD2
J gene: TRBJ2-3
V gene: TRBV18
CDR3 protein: CASSPRLAGGLGTDTQYF
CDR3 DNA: TGTGCCAGCTCACCACGCCTAGCGGGAGGGCTTGGAACAGATACGCAGTATTTT

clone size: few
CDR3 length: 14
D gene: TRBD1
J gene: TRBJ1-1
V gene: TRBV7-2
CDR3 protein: CASSAGQGNTEAFF
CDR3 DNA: TGTGCCAGCAGCGCAGGACAGGGGAACACTGAAGCTTTCTTT

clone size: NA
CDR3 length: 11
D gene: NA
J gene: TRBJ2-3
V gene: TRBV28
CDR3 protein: CASSYRDTQYF
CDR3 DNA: TGTGCCAGCAGTTACAGGGATACGCAGTATTTT

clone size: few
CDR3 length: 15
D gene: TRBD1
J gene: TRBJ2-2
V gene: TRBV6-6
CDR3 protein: CASSKGQGRTGELFF
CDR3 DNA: TGTGCCAGCAGTAAGGGACAGGGTCGGACCGGGGAGCTGTTTTTT

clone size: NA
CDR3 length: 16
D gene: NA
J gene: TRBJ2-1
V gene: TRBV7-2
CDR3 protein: CASSLRGPTPYNEQFF
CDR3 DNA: TGTGCCAGCAGCTTACGGGGTCCAACCCCCTACAATGAGCAGTTCTTC

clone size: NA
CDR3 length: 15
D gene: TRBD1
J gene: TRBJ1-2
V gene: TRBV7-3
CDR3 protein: CASSYAGQGGDGYTF
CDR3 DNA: TGTGCCAGCAGCTACGCGGGACAGGGGGGGGATGGCTACACCTTC

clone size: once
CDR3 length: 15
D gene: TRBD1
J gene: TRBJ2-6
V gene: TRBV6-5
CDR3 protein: CATGQGSSGANVLTF
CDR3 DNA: TGTGCCACAGGACAGGGGAGCTCCGGGGCCAACGTCCTGACTTTC

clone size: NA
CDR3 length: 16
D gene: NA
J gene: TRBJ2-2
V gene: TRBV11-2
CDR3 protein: CASSSFSGANTGELFF
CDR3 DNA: TGTGCCAGCAGCTCCTTCTCAGGGGCCAACACCGGGGAGCTGTTTTTT

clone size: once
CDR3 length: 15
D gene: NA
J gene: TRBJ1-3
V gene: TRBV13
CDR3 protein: CASSLSGLSGNTIYF
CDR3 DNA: TGTGCCAGCAGCTTATCAGGACTCTCTGGAAACACCATATATTTT

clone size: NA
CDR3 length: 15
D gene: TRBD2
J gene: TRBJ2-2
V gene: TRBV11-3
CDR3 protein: CASSDGGKNTGELFF
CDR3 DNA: TGTGCCAGCAGCGACGGGGGGAAGAACACCGGGGAGCTGTTTTTT

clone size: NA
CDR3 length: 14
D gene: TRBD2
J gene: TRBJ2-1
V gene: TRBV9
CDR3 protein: CASSVASGSGEQFF
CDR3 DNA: TGTGCCAGCAGCGTAGCTAGCGGGAGTGGTGAGCAGTTCTTC

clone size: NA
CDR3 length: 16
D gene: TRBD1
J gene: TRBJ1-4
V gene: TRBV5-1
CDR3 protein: CASSLAGQGAKEKLFF
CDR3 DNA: TGCGCCAGCAGCTTGGCAGGACAGGGGGCTAAGGAAAAACTGTTTTTT

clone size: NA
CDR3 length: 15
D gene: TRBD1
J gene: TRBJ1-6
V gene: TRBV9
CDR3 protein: CASSGQGGTRSPLHF
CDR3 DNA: TGTGCCAGCAGCGGCCAGGGGGGCACGAGGTCACCCCTCCACTTT

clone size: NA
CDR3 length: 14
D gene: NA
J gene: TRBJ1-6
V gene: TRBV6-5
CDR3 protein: CASSYGSKNSPLHF
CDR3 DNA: TGTGCCAGCAGTTACGGCAGTAAGAATTCACCCCTCCACTTT

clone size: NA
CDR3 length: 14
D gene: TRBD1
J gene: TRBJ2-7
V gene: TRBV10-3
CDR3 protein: CAISTTGDSYEQYF
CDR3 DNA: TGTGCCATCAGTACGACAGGGGACTCCTACGAGCAGTACTTC

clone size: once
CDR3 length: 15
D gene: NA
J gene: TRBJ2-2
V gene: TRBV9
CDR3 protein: CASSPLGQNTGELFF
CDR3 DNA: TGTGCCAGCAGCCCCCTGGGGCAAAACACCGGGGAGCTGTTTTTT

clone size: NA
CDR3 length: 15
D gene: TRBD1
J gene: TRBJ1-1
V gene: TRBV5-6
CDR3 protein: CASSMGGTANTEAFF
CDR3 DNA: TGTGCCAGCAGCATGGGCGGGACAGCGAACACTGAAGCTTTCTTT

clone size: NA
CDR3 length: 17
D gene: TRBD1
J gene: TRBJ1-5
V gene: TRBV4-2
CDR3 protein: CASSQVQGADGNQPQHF
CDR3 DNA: TGTGCCAGCAGCCAGGTACAGGGGGCGGATGGCAATCAGCCCCAGCATTTT

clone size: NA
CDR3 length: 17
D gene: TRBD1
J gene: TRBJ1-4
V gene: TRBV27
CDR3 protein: CASRDRGLIATNEKLFF
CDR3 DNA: TGTGCCAGCAGGGACAGGGGACTTATTGCAACTAATGAAAAACTGTTTTTT

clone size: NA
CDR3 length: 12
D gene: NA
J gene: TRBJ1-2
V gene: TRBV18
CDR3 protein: CASSPDSYGYTF
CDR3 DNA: TGTGCCAGCTCACCCGACTCGTATGGCTACACCTTC

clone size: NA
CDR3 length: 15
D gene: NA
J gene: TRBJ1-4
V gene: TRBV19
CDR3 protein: CASSIEGSRVEKLFF
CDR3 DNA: TGTGCCAGTAGTATAGAGGGGTCCAGGGTGGAAAAACTGTTTTTT

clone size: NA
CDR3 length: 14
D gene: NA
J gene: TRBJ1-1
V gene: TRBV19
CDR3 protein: CASSLDNMNTEAFF
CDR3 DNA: TGTGCCAGTAGCCTTGACAATATGAACACTGAAGCTTTCTTT

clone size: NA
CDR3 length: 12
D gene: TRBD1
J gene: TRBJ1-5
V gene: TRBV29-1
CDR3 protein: CSVQQGGQPQHF
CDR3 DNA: TGCAGCGTTCAACAGGGGGGTCAGCCCCAGCATTTT

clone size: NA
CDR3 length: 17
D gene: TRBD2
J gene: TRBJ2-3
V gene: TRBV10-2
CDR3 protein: CASRKTLAGGGTDTQYF
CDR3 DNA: TGCGCCAGCCGTAAAACCTTAGCGGGGGGCGGGACAGATACGCAGTATTTT

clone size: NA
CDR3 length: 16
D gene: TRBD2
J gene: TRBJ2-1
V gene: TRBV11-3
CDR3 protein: CASTPDGGRVYNEQFF
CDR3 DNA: TGTGCCAGCACCCCGGATGGCGGGAGGGTTTACAATGAGCAGTTCTTC

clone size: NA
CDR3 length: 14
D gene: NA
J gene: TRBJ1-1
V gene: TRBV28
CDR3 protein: CASRPEGGNTEAFF
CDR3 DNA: TGTGCCAGCAGGCCAGAAGGAGGGAACACTGAAGCTTTCTTT

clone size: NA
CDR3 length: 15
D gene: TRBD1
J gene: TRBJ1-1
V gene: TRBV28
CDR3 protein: CASSPRTGVETEAFF
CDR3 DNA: TGTGCCAGCAGTCCCCGGACAGGGGTGGAGACTGAAGCTTTCTTT

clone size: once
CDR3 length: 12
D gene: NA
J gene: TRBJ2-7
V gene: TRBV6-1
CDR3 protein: CASSELDYEQYF
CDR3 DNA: TGTGCCAGCAGTGAGCTAGACTACGAGCAGTACTTC